This T cell receptor beta chain was captured in a study of T cell repertoires in cytomegalovirus infection. Study at large: Epitope selection comprised recently identified HLA-C-restricted CMV epitopes and well-studied HLA-B-restricted CMV epitopes. CMV infection plus the matching HLA type was flagged by public TCR beta signatures.

This clonotype was observed at least ten times. No antigen is known for it. TCRdb redid the calling of the reads with MiXCR, one entry per CDR3 protein. The table shows about 900,000 distinct CDR3 sequences, with roughly 31% occurring only once. The CDR3 consists of 13 residues. V shed 3 bases and J shed 1 base, with 6 bases lying between them. The study, taken as a whole, reports: Public TCR beta family frequency separated CMV-and-HLA carriers, including in an independent cohort. There were HLA-C-restricted CMV-specific TCR beta clonotypes dominating the ex vivo response.

The sequenced sample was cultured CD8+ T cells from PBMCs, obtained from culture after CMV antigen stimulation. The J gene is TRBJ1-1, the V gene TRBV12-3 or TRBV12-4; unclear D gene. This clonotype was obtained from a human donor in good health (CMV status not recorded). Some clones in this sample may be carry-over from other donors' samples. CDR3 region: CASSFVKNTEAFF. CDR3 bases: TGTGCCAGCAGTTTTGTAAAGAACACTGAAGCTTTCTTT.